One T cell receptor (beta chain) is described in this entry. The data were taken from a study of T cell changes during pregnancy in multiple sclerosis. The germline V gene has CDR1 SGDLS and CDR2 YYNGEE. The CDR3 is 15 amino acids. V was clipped by 5 bases and J by 1 base, with 15 bases between them. Clones were sequenced by immunoSEQ multiplex PCR, and TCRdb holds only the in-frame ones, with some missing. In the table there are roughly 49,000 clones, around 93% of which are singletons. This sequence was found in a female donor with multiple sclerosis, enrolled in a pregnancy study. The J gene is TRBJ1-1, the V gene TRBV9, with D possibly being TRBD1 (6 bases). The input for sequencing was CD8+ T cells from peripheral blood mononuclear cells, taken in the first trimester of pregnancy. The CDR3 sequence: CASRARGGGNTEAFF. CDR3 in DNA: TGTGCCAGCAGAGCTAGGGGGGGAGGGAACACTGAAGCTTTCTTT. The full variable domain, with the rest looked up from reference TRBV9 and TRBJ1-1, is DSGVTQTPKHLITATGQRVTLRCSPRSGDLSVYWYQQSLDQGLQFLIQYYNGEERAKGNILERFSAQQFPDLHSELNLSSLELGDSALYFCASRARGGGNTEAFFGQGTRLTVV.